This record looks at one T cell receptor beta chain sequence and its context. Its antigen is still unknown. From germline, CDR1 is SGHRS and CDR2 YFSETQ. The junction had 5 bases not matched to a gene; V was cut back by 1 base and J by 7 bases. CDR3 size: 14 residues. This record belongs to a study of OX40 agonist ivuxolimab in advanced cancers. Profiling relied on immunoSEQ multiplex PCR, and the TCRdb table lists in-frame clones only, not all of them. The table shows 12,000 or so clones, with less than 85% occurring only once. The study, taken as a whole, reports: There were, on average, more expanded clones in CD8+ T cells than in CD4+. Within 6 weeks, CD4+ and CD8+ blood T cells expanded clonally at 0.1 to 3.0 mg/kg.

The TCR was taken from an adult with an advanced solid tumor such as melanoma, head and neck, liver or kidney cancer. The gene calls are TRBV5-1 and TRBJ2-1, with TRBD1 matching 7 bases. Sequencing was performed on CD4+ or CD8+ T cells sorted from blood, taken in a trial of the OX40 agonist ivuxolimab. CDR3 sequence (DNA): TGCGCCAGCAGCTTGAGACAGGGAGAAAATGAGCAGTTCTTC. Residues: CASSLRQGENEQFF.